The clone carrying this T cell receptor beta chain showed up just once. Its antigen is still unknown. This record comes from a study of T cell responses to AZD1222 COVID-19 vaccine. Study-level background: Some second doses came at about 4 weeks and others at about 12 weeks; these were pooled.

Data came from immunoSEQ multiplex PCR; TCRdb stores just in-frame clones and leaves some out. The table has fewer than 120,000 clones, around 89% seen once. General study results and limits: Donors were chiefly white British, with a greater number of females, and clonal diversity was perhaps underestimated. It was only a handful of AZD1222 recipients who were seropositive at baseline. In all cases, repertoires were sampled only after the peak T cell response.

Here the sequenced sample was peripheral blood, taken on day 0 of AZD1222 vaccination. This TCR derives from an adult in good health.

For the CDR3, the DNA is TGTGCCAGCAGCCCAAGGGCTAACTATGGCTACACCTTC. It codes for CASSPRANYGYTF. This chain uses TRBV5-4 with TRBJ1-2; D not resolved. The germline V and J ends were trimmed by 4 bases and 0 bases, with 7 bases remaining between them. CDR3 length: 13 amino acids. Germline V gene data show CDR1 as SGHNT and CDR2 as YYREEE (reference sequence).